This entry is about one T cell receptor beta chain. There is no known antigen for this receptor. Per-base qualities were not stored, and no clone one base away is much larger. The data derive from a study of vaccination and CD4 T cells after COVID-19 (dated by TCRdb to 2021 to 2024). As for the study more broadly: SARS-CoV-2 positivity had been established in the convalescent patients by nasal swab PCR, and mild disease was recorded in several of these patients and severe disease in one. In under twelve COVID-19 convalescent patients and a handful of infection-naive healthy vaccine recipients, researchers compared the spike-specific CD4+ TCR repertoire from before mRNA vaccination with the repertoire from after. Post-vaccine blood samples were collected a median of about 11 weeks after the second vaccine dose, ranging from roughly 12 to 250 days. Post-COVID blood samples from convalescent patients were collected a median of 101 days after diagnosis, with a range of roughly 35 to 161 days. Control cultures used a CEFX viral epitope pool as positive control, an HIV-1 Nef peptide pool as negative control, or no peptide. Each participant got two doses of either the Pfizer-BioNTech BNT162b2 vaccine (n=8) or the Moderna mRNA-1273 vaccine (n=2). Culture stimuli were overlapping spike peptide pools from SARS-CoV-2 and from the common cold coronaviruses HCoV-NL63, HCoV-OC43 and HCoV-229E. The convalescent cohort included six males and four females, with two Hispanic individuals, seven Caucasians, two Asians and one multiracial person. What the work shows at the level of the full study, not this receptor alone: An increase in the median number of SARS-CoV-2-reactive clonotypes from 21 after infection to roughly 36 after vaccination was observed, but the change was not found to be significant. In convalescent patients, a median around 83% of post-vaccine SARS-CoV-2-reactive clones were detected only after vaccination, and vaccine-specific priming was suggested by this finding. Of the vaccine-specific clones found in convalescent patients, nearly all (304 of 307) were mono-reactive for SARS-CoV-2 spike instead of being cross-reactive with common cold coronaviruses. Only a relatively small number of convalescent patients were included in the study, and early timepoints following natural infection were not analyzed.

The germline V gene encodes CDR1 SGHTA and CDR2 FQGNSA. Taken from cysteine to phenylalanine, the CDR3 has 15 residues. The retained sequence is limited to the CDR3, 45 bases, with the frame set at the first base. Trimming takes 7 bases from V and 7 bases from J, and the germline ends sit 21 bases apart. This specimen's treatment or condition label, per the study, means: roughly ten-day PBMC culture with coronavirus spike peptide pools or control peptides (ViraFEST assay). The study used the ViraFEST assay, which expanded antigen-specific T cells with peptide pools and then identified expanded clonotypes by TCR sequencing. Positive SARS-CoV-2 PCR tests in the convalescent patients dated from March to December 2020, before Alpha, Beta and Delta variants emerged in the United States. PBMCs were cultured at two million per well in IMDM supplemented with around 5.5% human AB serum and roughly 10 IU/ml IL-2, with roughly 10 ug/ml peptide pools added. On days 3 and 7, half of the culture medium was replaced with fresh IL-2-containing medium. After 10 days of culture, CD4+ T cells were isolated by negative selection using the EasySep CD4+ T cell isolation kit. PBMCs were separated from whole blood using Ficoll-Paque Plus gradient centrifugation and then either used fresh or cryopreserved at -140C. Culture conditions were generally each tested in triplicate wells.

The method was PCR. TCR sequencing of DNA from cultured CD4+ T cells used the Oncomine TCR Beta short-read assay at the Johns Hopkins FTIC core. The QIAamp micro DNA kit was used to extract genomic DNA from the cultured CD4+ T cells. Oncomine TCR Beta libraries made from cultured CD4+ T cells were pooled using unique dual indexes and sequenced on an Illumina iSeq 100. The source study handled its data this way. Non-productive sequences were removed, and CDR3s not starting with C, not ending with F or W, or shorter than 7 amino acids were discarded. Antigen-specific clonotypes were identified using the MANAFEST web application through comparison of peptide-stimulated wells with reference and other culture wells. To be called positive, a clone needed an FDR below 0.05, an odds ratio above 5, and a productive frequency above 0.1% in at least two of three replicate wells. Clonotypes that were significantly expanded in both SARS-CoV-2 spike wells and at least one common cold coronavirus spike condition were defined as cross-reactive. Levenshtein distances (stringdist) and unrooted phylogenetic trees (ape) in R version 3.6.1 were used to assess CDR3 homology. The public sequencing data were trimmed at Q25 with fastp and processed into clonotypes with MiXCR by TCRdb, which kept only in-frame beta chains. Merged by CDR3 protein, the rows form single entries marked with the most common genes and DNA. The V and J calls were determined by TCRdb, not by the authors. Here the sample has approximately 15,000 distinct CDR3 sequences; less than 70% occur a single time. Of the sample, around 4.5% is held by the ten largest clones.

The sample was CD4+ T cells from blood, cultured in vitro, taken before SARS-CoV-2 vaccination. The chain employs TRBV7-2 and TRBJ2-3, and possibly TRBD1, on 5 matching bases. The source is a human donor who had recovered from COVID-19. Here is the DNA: TGTGCCAGCAACCCCTTTAGGGGTGGCGTGTATACGCAGTATTTT. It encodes CASNPFRGGVYTQYF. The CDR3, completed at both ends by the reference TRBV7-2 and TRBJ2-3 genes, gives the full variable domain GAGVSQSPSNKVTEKGKDVELRCDPISGHTALYWYRQSLGQGLEFLIYFQGNSAPDKSGLPSDRFSAERTGGSVSTLTIQRTQQEDSAVYLCASNPFRGGVYTQYFGPGTRLTVL.